The 14 T cell receptor beta chains below come from one sample, sequenced in a study of CD8 T cell repertoires and HIV-1 epitope variants. Measured with immunoSEQ multiplex PCR; TCRdb has only the in-frame clones, and not every one. The sample holds just under 6,000 clones, more than 55% seen once. These receptors have no known antigen. Sequencing used cultured CD8+ T cells derived from PBMCs. These receptors originate from a male donor with HIV.

This clone was recorded a few times. This chain joins TRBV5-1 and TRBJ2-2; TRBD2 might be the D (6 bases). Germline-derived CDR1 and CDR2 are SGHRS and YFSETQ. The germline V and J ends were trimmed by 7 bases and 3 bases, with 10 bases remaining between them. The CDR3 covers 13 residues. The CDR3 region is CASQWGDTGELFF. DNA for the CDR3: TGCGCCAGCCAGTGGGGGGACACCGGGGAGCTGTTTTTT.

The J gene is TRBJ2-5, the V gene TRBV28; 7 bases map to TRBD1. This CDR3 contains 15 residues. The germline gives CDR1 MDHEN, CDR2 SYDVKM. Trimming removed 1 base from V and 2 bases from J; junction bases left unmatched: 4. The CDR3 region is CASSLSGQPQETQYF. The CDR3 region has the DNA TGTGCCAGCAGTTTATCGGGACAGCCTCAAGAGACCCAGTACTTC.

This clone came up once. This chain uses TRBV19 with TRBJ1-1, with a possible D match to TRBD1 (5 bases). The CDR3 extends over 15 amino acids. V was cut by 3 bases and J by 4 bases, with 15 bases left in between. Germline CDR1 reads LNHDA; CDR2 reads SQIVND (reference sequence). CDR3 sequence reads: CASSIHLGVGTEAFF. CDR3 DNA sequence: TGTGCCAGTAGTATCCACTTGGGGGTTGGCACTGAAGCTTTCTTT.

The rearrangement joins TRBV11-2 to TRBJ2-7; no definite D call. The CDR3 spans 14 residues. With 1 base removed from V and 2 bases from J, the gap between germline ends came to 9 bases. Per the germline V gene, CDR1 is SGHAT and CDR2 is FQNNGV. Written as DNA, the CDR3 is TGTGCCAGCAGCTTAGGACGGCTACCCTACGAGCAGTACTTC. Protein sequence: CASSLGRLPYEQYF.

The rearrangement joins TRBV7-9 to TRBJ2-7; perhaps TRBD2 as D (6 bases). The ends were cut back, 5 bases at V and 3 bases at J, with 11 bases in the middle. Germline-derived CDR1 and CDR2 are SEHNR and FQNEAQ (reference sequence). There are 13 residues in the CDR3. CDR3 region: CASSRGGIYEQYF. Here the CDR3 DNA reads TGTGCCAGCAGCCGCGGAGGGATCTACGAGCAGTACTTC. Drawing the rest from reference TRBV7-9 and TRBJ2-7, the complete variable domain is DTGVSQNPRHKITKRGQNVTFRCDPISEHNRLYWYRQTLGQGPEFLTYFQNEAQLEKSRLLSDRFSAERPKGSFSTLEIQRTEQGDSAMYLCASSRGGIYEQYFGPGTRLTVT.

The chain has TRBV7-9 and TRBJ1-1; TRBD1 matches at 7 bases. CDR1 is SEHNR and CDR2 is FQNEAQ in the germline V gene (reference sequence). V was clipped by 5 bases and J by 7 bases; unmatched bases: 10. This CDR3 has 14 amino acids. The CDR3 spells CASSLSGGSYEAFF. CDR3 in DNA: TGTGCCAGCAGCCTATCAGGGGGTAGCTATGAAGCTTTCTTT.

The chain employs TRBV7-6 and TRBJ2-3; 10 nucleotides agree with TRBD1. Germline CDR1 and CDR2: SGHVS and FNYEAQ. There are 15 residues in the CDR3. With 7 bases clipped from V and 6 bases from J, the junction kept 10 bases outside the gene matches. Written as DNA, the CDR3 is TGTGCCAGCACCACGCGACAGGGGGCGACGGATACGCAGTATTTT. Translated: CASTTRQGATDTQYF.

For this clone: The identical CDR3 is also encoded by other nucleotide sequences in the sample. J is TRBJ2-7 and V is TRBV27; D remains unclear. Germline loops: CDR1 MNHEY, CDR2 SMNVEV (reference sequence). The ends were cut back, 5 bases at V and 3 bases at J, with 11 bases in the middle. This CDR3 comprises 13 residues. CDR3 loop: CASSPGAVYEQYF. The DNA for the CDR3 is TGTGCCAGCAGTCCCGGAGCCGTCTACGAGCAGTACTTC.

The chain has TRBV9 and TRBJ2-3; D gene unclear. Per the germline V gene, CDR1 is SGDLS and CDR2 is YYNGEE. CDR3 length: 15 residues. Between the trimmed V and J ends, which lost 0 bases and 2 bases, there was a span of 10 bases. CDR3 loop: CASSVGGLLTDTQYF. For the CDR3, the DNA is TGTGCCAGCAGCGTAGGTGGGCTGCTCACAGATACGCAGTATTTT.

The rearrangement joins TRBV6-5 to TRBJ2-6; no clear D. CDR1 and CDR2 from the germline V gene are MNHEY and SVGAGI. CDR3 length: 12 residues. Deletions cut 6 bases from V and 9 bases from J, with 9 bases between. CDR3 nucleotides: TGTGCCAGCAGCCCCTCGGGCAACGTCCTGACTTTC. Translating it yields CASSPSGNVLTF.

This sequence joins TRBV4-3 and TRBJ1-2, with unresolved D. Germline lookup yields CDR1 LGHNA and CDR2 YSLEER. The CDR3 has 15 residues. Deletions cut 0 bases from V and 5 bases from J, with 13 bases between. CDR3 in DNA: TGCGCCAGCAGCCAAGACCCCGGGGAAATTTATGGCTACACCTTC. This sequence encodes CASSQDPGEIYGYTF.

This chain connects TRBV28 to TRBJ2-7, with D possibly matching TRBD2 (5 bases). Germline V CDR1 and CDR2: MDHEN, SYDVKM. Trimming pared 4 bases from V and 7 bases from J, leaving 14 bases between. The CDR3 contains 13 residues. CDR3 residues: CASSSNSGYEQYF. The CDR3 nucleotides read TGTGCCAGCAGTTCTAACTCGGGGTATGAGCAGTACTTC.

The table lists this clone with a few counts. The chain combines TRBV28 with TRBJ1-5; D gene uncertain. Germline values: CDR1 MDHEN, CDR2 SYDVKM. V gave up 6 bases and J gave up 4 bases, with 16 bases separating them. The CDR3 runs 15 residues. The chain's CDR3 is CASSPVGETNQPQHF. DNA of the CDR3: TGTGCCAGCAGCCCCGTCGGGGAGACAAATCAGCCCCAGCATTTT.

This clone occurred once. V and J are TRBV27 and TRBJ2-3; the D gene is possibly TRBD2 (5 bases). The CDR3 sequence is 15 residues long. Deletions cut 0 bases from V and 1 base from J, with 8 bases between. Germline V gives CDR1 MNHEY, CDR2 SMNVEV (reference sequence). CDR3 loop: CASSLSNGGTDTQYF. The CDR3 region has the DNA TGTGCCAGCAGTTTATCAAACGGGGGCACAGATACGCAGTATTTT.